The entry below describes one TCR beta chain. Its specificity is not known. CDR1 GTSNPN and CDR2 SVGIG come from the germline V gene (reference sequence). The V and J ends lost 5 bases and 9 bases, in that order; junction bases with no gene match: 9. There are 14 residues in the CDR3. Per donor, one heparinised blood draw averaged around 120 mL. Reverse transcription of all isolated RNA meant that expressed TCRB transcripts were sequenced. This table comes from immunoSEQ multiplex PCR, and its TCRdb copy is limited to in-frame clones, with some not included. The data contain over 150,000 clones, roughly 8% of them singletons. The data stem from a study of beta chain features in type 1 diabetes. Study-wide background: Cell yields, age and gender were similar between patients and healthy donors.

Study-wide results and caveats: People with Type 1 diabetes carried modestly yet significantly shorter TCRB CDR3s in all four CD4+ subsets. Still unanswered here is whether HLA type influences TCRB rearrangement.

The clonotype comes from a man younger than 35 with type 1 diabetes. The sample consisted of central memory CD4+ T cells from blood. The genes are TRBV30 and TRBJ1-6, with 8 bases lining up with TRBD1. CDR3 loop: CAWGDTGTGSPLHF. CDR3 nucleotide sequence: TGTGCCTGGGGGGATACAGGGACAGGTTCACCCCTCCACTTT.